The T cell receptor beta chain under discussion was sequenced for a study of T cell responses to AZD1222 COVID-19 vaccine. Study conclusions and caveats: Among AZD1222 vaccinees, only five or six were seropositive at baseline.

Concerning this clone itself: Its specificity is unknown.

Here immunoSEQ multiplex PCR was the method, and the copy in TCRdb shows in-frame clones only, minus some. The sample shows some 130,000 clones, around 90% of them seen only once. The CDR3 is 15 residues long. Germline V CDR1 and CDR2: MDHEN, SYDVKM. V lost 3 bases to trimming and J lost 5 bases; unmatched junction nucleotides: 8. This chain joins TRBV28 and TRBJ2-3, with TRBD2 matching over 7 bases. Sequencing used peripheral blood, obtained 28 days after the second AZD1222 dose. This receptor was taken from an adult who received the AZD1222 COVID-19 vaccine. The CDR3: CASSFGEGSKDTQYF. The CDR3 DNA follows: TGTGCCAGCAGTTTCGGGGAGGGGAGTAAAGATACGCAGTATTTT.